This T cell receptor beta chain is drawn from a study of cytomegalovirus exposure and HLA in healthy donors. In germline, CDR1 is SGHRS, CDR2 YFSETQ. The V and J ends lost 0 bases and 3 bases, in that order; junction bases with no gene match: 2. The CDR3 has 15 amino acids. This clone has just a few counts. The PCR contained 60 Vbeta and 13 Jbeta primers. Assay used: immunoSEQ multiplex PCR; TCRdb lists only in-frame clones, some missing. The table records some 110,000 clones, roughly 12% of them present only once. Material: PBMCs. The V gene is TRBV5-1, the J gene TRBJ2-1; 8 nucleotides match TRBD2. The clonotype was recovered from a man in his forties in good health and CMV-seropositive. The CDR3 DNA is TGCGCCAGCAGCTTGGAAAGCGGGGGCTACAATGAGCAGTTCTTC. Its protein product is CASSLESGGYNEQFF.